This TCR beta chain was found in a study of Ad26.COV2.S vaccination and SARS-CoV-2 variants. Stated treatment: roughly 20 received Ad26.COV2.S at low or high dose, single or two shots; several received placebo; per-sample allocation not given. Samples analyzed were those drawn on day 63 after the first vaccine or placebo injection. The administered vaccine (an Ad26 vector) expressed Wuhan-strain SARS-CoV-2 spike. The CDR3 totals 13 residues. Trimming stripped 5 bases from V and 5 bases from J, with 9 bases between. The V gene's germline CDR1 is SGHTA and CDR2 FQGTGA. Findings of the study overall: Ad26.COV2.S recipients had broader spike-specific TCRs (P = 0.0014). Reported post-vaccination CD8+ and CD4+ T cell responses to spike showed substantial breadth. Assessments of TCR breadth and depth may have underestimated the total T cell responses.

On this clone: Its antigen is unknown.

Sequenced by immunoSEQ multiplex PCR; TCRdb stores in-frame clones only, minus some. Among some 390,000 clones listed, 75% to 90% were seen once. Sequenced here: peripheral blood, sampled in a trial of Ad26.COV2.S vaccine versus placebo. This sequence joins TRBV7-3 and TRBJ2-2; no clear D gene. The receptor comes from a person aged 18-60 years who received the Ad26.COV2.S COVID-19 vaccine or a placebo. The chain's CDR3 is CASSQTGTGELFF. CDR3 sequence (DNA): TGTGCCAGCAGCCAGACCGGGACCGGGGAGCTGTTTTTT.